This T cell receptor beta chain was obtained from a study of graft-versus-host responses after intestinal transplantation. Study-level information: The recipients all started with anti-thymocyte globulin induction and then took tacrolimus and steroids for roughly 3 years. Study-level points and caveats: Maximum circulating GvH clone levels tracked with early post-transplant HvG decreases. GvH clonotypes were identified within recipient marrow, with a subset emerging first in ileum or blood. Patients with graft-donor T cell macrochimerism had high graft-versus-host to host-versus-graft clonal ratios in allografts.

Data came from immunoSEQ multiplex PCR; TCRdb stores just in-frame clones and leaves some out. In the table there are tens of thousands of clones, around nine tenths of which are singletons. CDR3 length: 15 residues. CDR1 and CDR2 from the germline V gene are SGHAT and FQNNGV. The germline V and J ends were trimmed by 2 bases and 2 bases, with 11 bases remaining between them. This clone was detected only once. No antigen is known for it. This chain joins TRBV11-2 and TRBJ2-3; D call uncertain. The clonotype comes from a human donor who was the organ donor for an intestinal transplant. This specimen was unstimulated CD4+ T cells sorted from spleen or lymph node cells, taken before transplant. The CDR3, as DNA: TGTGCCAGCAGCTTACTCCCAGACCTCACAGATACGCAGTATTTT. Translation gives CASSLLPDLTDTQYF. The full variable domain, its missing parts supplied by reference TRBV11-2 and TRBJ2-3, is EAGVAQSPRYKIIEKRQSVAFWCNPISGHATLYWYQQILGQGPKLLIQFQNNGVVDDSQLPKDRFSAERLKGVDSTLKIQPAKLEDSAVYLCASSLLPDLTDTQYFGPGTRLTVL.